The sample holds many counts of the clone carrying this T cell receptor (beta chain). The authors made TCR cDNA by 5'RACE template switching, adding a universal primer site and UMIs. TCRdb re-called the 5' RACE reads with MiXCR, one entry per CDR3 protein. The sample consists of roughly 45,000 distinct CDR3 sequences, 5% to 7% of them appearing once. The sample belongs to a study of T cells after yellow fever vaccination. Trimming removed 1 base at V and 7 bases at J, with 14 bases between. Germline V gene lookup returns CDR1 LNHNV and CDR2 YYDKDF (reference sequence). The CDR3 extends over 15 amino acids.

The receptor comes from a young man who received the YFV17D yellow fever vaccine. The input for sequencing was PBMCs, either bulk or a sorted T-cell subset (CD4+, CD8+, memory, or dextramer-sorted; not recorded which), taken 45 days after the yellow fever booster vaccination. The chain has TRBV15 and TRBJ2-4, with unresolved D. CDR3 DNA: TGTGCCACCAGCAGAGTTGTAGGGTTGAAGAACATTCAGTACTTC. It specifies CATSRVVGLKNIQYF.